The clone carrying this T cell receptor beta chain was recorded many times. This sample stems from a study of early T cells in non-severe SARS-CoV-2 infection. Study-wide context: Sequenced material consisted of bulk RNA (from unsorted whole blood), and chains were unpaired.

In the library, individual cDNA molecules carried attached unique molecular identifiers. TCRdb redid the calling of the 5' RACE reads with MiXCR, one entry per CDR3 protein. The table includes around 57,000 distinct CDR3 sequences, over 7.5% detected once. Germline V gene lookup returns CDR1 PRHDT and CDR2 FYEKMQ (reference sequence). Trimming took 3 bases from V and 0 from J; bases not matched to a gene: 2. This CDR3 has 15 amino acids. The chain carries TRBV13 and TRBJ1-5; 7 bases match TRBD1. The source material was whole blood. The receptor's source is an adult who was a healthcare worker with PCR-confirmed SARS-CoV-2 infection or an uninfected control (not recorded which). CDR3 loop: CASSLSGGSNQPQHF. For the CDR3, the DNA is TGTGCCAGCAGCTTGTCAGGGGGTAGCAATCAGCCCCAGCATTTT.